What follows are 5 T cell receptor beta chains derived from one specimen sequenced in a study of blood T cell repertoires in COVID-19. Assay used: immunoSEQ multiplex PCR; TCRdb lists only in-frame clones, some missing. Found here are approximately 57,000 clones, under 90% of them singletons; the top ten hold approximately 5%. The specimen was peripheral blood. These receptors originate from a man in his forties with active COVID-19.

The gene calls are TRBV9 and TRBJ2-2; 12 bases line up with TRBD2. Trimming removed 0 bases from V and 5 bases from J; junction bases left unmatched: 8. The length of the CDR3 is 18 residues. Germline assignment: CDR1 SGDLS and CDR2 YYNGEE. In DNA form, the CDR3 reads TGTGCCAGCAGCGTAGCGGTCCTAGCGGGAGGGCGTACCGGGGAGCTGTTTTTT. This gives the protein CASSVAVLAGGRTGELFF.

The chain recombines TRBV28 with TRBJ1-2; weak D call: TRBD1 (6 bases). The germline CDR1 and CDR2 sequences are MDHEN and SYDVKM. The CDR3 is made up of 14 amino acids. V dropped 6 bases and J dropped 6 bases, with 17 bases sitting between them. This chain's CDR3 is CASRAGVGGNGYTF. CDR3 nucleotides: TGTGCCAGCAGGGCCGGGGTAGGGGGAAATGGCTACACCTTC.

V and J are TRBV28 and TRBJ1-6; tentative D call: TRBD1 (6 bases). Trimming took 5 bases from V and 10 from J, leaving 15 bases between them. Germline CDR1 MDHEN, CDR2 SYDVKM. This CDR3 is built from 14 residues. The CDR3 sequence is CASSPTGMWSPLHF. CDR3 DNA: TGTGCCAGCAGTCCGACAGGAATGTGGTCACCCCTCCACTTT.

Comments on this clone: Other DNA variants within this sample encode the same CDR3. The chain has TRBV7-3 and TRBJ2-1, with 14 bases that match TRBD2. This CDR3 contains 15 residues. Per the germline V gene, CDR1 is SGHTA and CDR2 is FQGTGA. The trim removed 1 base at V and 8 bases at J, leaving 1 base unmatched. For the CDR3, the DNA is TGTGCCAGCAGCTTAAGGGGACTAGCGGGGGATGAGCAGTTCTTC. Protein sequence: CASSLRGLAGDEQFF. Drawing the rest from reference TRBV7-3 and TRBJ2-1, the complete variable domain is GAGVSQTPSNKVTEKGKYVELRCDPISGHTALYWYRQSLGQGPEFLIYFQGTGAADDSGLPNDRFFAVRPEGSVSTLKIQRTERGDSAVYLCASSLRGLAGDEQFFGPGTRLTVL.

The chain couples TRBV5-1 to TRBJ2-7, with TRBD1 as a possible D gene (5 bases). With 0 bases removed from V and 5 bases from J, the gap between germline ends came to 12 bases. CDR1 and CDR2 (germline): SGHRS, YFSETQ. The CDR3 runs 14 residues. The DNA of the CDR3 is TGCGCCAGCAGCTTGGAATCCAGGGCGGACGAGCAGTACTTC. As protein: CASSLESRADEQYF.